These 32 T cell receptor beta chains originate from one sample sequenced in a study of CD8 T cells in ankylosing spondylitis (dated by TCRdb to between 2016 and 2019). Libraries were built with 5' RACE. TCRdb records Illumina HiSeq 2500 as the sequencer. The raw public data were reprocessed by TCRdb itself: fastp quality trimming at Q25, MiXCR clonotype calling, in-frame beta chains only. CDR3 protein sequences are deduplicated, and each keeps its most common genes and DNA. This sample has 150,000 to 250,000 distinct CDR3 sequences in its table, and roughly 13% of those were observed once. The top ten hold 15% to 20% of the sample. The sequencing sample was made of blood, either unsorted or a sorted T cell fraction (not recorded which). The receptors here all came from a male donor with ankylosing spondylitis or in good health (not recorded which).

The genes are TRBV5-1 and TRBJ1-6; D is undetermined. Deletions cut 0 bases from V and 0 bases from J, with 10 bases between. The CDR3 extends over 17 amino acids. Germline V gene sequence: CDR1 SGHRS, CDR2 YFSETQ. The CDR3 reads CASSLVSGGSYNSPLHF. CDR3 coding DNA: TGCGCCAGCAGCTTGGTTTCGGGAGGCTCCTATAATTCACCCCTCCACTTT.

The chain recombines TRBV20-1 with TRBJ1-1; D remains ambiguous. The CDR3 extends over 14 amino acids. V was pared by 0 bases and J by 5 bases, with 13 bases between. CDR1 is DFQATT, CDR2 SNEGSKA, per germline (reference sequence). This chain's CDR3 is CSARDPGVGTEAFF. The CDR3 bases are TGCAGTGCTAGAGATCCCGGGGTGGGGACTGAAGCTTTCTTT.

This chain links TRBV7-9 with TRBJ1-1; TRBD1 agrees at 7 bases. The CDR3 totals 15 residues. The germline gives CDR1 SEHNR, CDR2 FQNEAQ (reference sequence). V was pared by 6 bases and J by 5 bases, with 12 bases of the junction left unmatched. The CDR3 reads CASSNPGGEKTEAFF. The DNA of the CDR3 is TGTGCCAGCAGTAACCCAGGGGGAGAGAAAACTGAAGCTTTCTTT.

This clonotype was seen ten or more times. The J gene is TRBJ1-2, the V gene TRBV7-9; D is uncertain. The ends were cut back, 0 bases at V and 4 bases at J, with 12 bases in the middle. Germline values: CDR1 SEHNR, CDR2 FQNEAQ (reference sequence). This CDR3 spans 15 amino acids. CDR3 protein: CASSLAGSVAYGYTF. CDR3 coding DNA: TGTGCCAGCAGCTTAGCGGGCAGCGTAGCCTATGGCTACACCTTC. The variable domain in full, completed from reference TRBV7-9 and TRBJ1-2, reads DTGVSQNPRHKITKRGQNVTFRCDPISEHNRLYWYRQTLGQGPEFLTYFQNEAQLEKSRLLSDRFSAERPKGSFSTLEIQRTEQGDSAMYLCASSLAGSVAYGYTFGSGTRLTVV.

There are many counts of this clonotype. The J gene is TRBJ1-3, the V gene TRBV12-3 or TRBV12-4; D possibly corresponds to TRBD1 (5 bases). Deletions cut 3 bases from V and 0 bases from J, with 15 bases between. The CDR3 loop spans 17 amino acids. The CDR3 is CASSLNPPRDSGNTIYF. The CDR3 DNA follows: TGTGCCAGCAGTTTGAACCCGCCCAGGGACTCTGGAAACACCATATATTTT.

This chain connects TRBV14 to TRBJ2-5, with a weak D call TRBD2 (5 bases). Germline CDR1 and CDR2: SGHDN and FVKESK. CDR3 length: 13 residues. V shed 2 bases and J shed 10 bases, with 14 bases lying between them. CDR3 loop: CASSQLGLLDQYF. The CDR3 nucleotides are TGTGCCAGCAGCCAACTAGGGCTACTAGACCAGTACTTC.

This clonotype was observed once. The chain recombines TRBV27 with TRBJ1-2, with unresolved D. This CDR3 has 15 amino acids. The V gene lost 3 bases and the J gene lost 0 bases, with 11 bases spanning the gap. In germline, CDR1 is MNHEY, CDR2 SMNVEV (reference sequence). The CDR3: CASSFTSGANYGYTF. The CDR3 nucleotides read TGTGCCAGCAGTTTTACGTCTGGAGCTAACTATGGCTACACCTTC.

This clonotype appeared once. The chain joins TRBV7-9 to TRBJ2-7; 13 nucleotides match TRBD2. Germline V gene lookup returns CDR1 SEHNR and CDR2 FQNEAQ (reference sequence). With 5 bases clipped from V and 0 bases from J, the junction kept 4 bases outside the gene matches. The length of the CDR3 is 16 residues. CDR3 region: CASSGGTSGASYEQYF. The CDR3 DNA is TGTGCCAGCAGCGGCGGGACTAGCGGGGCCTCCTACGAGCAGTACTTC.

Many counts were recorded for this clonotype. CDR3 protein: CASSDEGFGETQYF. CDR3 DNA: TGTGCCAGCAGTGACGAAGGGTTCGGGGAGACCCAGTACTTC. V and J are TRBV2 and TRBJ2-5; D gene unclear. CDR3 length: 14 amino acids. With 3 bases removed from V and 5 bases from J, the gap between germline ends came to 13 bases. Germline V gives CDR1 SNHLY, CDR2 FYNNEI.

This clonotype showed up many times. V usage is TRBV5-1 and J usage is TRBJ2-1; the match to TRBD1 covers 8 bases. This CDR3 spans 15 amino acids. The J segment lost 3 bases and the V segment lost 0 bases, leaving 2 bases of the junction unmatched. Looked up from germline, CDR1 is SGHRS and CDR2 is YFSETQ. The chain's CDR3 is CASSLGQGLYNEQFF. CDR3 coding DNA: TGCGCCAGCAGCTTGGGACAGGGGCTCTACAATGAGCAGTTCTTC. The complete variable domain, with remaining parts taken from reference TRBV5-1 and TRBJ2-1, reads KAGVTQTPRYLIKTRGQQVTLSCSPISGHRSVSWYQQTPGQGLQFLFEYFSETQRNKGNFPGRFSGRQFSNSRSEMNVSTLELGDSALYLCASSLGQGLYNEQFFGPGTRLTVL.

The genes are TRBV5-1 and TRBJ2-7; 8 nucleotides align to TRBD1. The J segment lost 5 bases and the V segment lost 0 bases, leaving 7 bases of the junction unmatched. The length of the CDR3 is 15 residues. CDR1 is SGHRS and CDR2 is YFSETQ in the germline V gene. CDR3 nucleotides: TGCGCCAGCAGCTTGGGGACAGGGAATCACGACGAGCAGTACTTC. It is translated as CASSLGTGNHDEQYF.

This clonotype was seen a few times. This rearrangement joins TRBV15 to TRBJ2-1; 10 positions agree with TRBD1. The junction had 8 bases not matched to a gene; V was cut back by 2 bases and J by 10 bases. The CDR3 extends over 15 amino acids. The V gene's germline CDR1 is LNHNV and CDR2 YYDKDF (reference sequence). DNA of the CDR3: TGTGCCACCAGCAGACAGACAGGGGGCGGATACGAGCAGTTCTTC. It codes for CATSRQTGGGYEQFF.

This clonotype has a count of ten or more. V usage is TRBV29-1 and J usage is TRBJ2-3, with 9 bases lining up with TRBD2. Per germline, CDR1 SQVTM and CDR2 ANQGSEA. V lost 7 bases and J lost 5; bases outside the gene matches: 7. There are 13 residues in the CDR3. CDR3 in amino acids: CSGIAGAGDTQYF. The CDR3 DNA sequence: TGCAGCGGAATAGCGGGAGCGGGAGATACGCAGTATTTT.

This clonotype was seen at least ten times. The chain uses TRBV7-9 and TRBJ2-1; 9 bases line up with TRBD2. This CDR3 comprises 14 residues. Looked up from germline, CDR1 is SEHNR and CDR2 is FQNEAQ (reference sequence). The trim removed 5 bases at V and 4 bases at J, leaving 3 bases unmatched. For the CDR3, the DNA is TGTGCCAGCAGCCAGACTAGCGGATACAATGAGCAGTTCTTC. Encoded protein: CASSQTSGYNEQFF. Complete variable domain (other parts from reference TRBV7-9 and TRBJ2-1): DTGVSQNPRHKITKRGQNVTFRCDPISEHNRLYWYRQTLGQGPEFLTYFQNEAQLEKSRLLSDRFSAERPKGSFSTLEIQRTEQGDSAMYLCASSQTSGYNEQFFGPGTRLTVL.

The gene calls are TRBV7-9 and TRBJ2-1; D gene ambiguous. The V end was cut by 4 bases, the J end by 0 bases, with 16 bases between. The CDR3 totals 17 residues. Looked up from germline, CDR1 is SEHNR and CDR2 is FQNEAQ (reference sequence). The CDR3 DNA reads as TGTGCCAGCAGCTCAAGGGTTCAAAGTGGCTCCTACAATGAGCAGTTCTTC. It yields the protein CASSSRVQSGSYNEQFF.

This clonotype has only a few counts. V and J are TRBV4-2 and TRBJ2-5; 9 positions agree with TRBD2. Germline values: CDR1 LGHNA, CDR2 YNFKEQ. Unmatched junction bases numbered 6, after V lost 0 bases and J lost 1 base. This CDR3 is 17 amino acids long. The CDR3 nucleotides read TGTGCCAGCAGCCAAGAGGCTAGCGGGATGCTCCAAGAGACCCAGTACTTC. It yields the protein CASSQEASGMLQETQYF.

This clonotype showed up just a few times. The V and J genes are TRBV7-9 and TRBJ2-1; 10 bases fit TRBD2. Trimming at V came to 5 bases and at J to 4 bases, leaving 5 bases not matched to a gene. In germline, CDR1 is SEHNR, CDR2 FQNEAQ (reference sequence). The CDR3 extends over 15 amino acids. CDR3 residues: CASSAWTSGYNEQFF. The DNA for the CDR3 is TGTGCCAGCAGCGCCTGGACTAGCGGTTACAATGAGCAGTTCTTC.

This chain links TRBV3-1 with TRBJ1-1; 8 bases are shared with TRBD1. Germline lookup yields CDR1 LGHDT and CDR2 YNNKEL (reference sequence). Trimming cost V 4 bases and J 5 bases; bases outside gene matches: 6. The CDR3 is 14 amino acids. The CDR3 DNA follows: TGTGCCAGCAGCCGAACAGGGGGTTTGACTGAAGCTTTCTTT. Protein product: CASSRTGGLTEAFF.

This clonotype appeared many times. This CDR3 reads CASSSPLGGGQHEQFF. The CDR3 DNA reads as TGTGCCAGCAGCTCCCCTCTGGGGGGGGGCCAACATGAGCAGTTCTTC. The chain uses TRBV7-9 and TRBJ2-1; the D gene is possibly TRBD2 (7 bases). Germline CDR1 reads SEHNR; CDR2 reads FQNEAQ (reference sequence). The CDR3 contains 16 residues. V was trimmed by 4 bases and J by 8 bases, leaving 21 bases between them.

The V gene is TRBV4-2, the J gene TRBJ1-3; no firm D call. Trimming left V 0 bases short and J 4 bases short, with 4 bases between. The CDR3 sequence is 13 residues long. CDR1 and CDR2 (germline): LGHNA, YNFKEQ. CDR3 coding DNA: TGTGCCAGCAGCCAAGATCCGGGAAACACCATATATTTT. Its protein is CASSQDPGNTIYF.

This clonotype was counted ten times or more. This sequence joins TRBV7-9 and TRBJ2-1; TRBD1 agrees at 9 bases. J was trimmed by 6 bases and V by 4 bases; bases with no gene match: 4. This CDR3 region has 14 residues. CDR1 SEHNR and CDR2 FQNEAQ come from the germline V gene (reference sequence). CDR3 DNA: TGTGCCAGCAGCTCGCCGGACAGGGGCAATGAGCAGTTCTTC. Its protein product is CASSSPDRGNEQFF.

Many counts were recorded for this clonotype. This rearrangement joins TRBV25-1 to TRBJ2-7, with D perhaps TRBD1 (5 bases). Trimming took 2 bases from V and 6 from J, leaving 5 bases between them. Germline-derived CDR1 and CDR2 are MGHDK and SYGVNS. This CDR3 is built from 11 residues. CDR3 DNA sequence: TGTGCCAGCAGTGAACAGGGCGAGCAGTACTTC. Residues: CASSEQGEQYF.

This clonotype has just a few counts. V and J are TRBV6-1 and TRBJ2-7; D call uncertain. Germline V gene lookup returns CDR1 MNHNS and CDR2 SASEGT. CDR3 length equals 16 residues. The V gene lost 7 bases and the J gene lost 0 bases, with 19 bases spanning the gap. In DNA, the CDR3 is TGTGCCAGCACTCCGGACGATCGGAGAAGCTCCTACGAGCAGTACTTC. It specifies CASTPDDRRSSYEQYF.

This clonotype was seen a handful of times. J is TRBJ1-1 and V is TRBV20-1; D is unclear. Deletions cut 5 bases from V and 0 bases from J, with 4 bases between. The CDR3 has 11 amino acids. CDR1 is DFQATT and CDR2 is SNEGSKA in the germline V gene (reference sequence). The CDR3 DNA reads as TGCAGTGCTGAGTTGAACACTGAAGCTTTCTTT. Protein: CSAELNTEAFF.

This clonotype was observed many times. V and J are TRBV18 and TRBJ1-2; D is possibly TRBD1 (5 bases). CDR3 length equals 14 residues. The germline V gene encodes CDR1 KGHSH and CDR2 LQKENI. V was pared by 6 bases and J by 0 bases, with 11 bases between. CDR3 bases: TGTGCCAGCTCCGGGACGCCAGCTAACTATGGCTACACCTTC. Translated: CASSGTPANYGYTF.

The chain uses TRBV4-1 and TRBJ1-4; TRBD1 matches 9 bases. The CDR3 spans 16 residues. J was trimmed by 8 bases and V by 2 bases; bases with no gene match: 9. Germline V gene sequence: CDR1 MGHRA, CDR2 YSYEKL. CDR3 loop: CASSQSGQGSGEKLFF. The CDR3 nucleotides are TGCGCCAGCAGCCAATCGGGACAGGGCTCGGGGGAAAAACTGTTTTTT.

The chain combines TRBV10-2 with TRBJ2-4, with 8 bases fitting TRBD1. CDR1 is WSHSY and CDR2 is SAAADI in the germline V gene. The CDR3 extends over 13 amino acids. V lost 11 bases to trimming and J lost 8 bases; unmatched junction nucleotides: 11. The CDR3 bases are TGCGCCTCAGGGGGCACGGGAGCGGACATTCAGTACTTC. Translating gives CASGGTGADIQYF.

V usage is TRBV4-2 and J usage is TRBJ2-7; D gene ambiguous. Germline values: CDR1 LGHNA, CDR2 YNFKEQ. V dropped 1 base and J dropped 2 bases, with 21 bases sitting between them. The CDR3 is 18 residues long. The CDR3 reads CASSQGVSTAQMAYEQYF. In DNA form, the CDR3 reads TGTGCCAGCAGCCAAGGTGTGAGTACGGCACAGATGGCCTACGAGCAGTACTTC.

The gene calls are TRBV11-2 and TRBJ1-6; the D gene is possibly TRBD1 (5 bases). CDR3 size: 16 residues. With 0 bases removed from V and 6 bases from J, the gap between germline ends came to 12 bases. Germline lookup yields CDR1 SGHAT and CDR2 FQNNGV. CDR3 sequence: CASSLDVLGGNSPLHF. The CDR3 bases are TGTGCCAGCAGCTTAGACGTCCTTGGGGGTAATTCACCCCTCCACTTT.

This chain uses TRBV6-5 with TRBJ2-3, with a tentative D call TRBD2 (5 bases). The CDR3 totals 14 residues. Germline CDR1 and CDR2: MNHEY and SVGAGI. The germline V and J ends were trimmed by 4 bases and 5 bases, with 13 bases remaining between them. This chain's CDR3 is CASSSGLVRDTQYF. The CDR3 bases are TGTGCCAGCAGTTCGGGGTTAGTTAGAGATACGCAGTATTTT.

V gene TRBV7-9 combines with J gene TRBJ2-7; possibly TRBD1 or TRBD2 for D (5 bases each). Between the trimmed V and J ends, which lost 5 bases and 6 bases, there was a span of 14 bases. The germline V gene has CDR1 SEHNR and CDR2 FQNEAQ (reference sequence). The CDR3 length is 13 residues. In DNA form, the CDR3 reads TGTGCCAGCAGCCCCGGGACCGCCGTCGAGCAGTACTTC. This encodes CASSPGTAVEQYF.

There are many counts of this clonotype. CDR3 coding DNA: TGTGCCAGCAGCCCGAGGGGGCCAGTGAACACTGAAGCTTTCTTT. This encodes CASSPRGPVNTEAFF. The chain employs TRBV12-3 or TRBV12-4 and TRBJ1-1; TRBD1 aligns across 7 bases. This CDR3 is 15 amino acids long. J gave up 0 bases and V 6 bases, and 7 bases lay outside the gene matches.